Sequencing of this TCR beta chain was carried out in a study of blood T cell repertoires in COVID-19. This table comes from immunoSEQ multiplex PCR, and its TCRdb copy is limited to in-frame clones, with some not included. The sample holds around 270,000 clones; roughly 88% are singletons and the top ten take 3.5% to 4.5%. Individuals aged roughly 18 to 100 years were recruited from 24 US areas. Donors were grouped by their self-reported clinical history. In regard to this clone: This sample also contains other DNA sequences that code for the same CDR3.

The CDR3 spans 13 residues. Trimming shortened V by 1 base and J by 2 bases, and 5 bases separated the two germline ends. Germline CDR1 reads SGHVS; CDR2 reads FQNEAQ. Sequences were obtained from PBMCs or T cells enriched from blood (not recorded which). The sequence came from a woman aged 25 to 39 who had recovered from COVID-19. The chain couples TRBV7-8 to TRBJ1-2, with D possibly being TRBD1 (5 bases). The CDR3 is CASSLGGNYGYTF. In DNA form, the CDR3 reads TGTGCCAGCAGCTTAGGGGGCAACTATGGCTACACCTTC.